This T cell receptor beta chain came from a study of T cell clonotyping in hematopoietic cell transplantation. Overall study: Recipient samples before transplant were obtained post-cytoreduction.

Whole-study findings and limits: Few recipient clonotypes overlapped donors; over 95% were de novo at given depth. Recipient TCR diversity dropped after transplant; expanded clonotypes rose from day 30 to 180.

The assay was immunoSEQ multiplex PCR, and TCRdb's table has in-frame clones only and misses some. The sample includes 49,000 or so clones, about four fifths seen only once; the top ten take approximately 4.9%. For this clone: What it recognizes is unknown.

Time point defined: recipient sample about 28 days before transplant, after cytoreduction. Recipients were bled about 28 days pretransplant and at posttransplant days 30, 100, 180. Sequencing used peripheral blood mononuclear cells, obtained before stem cell transplant. The receptor was derived from a man in his sixties with myelodysplastic syndrome. Some clones in this sample may be carry-over from other donors' samples.

The CDR3 DNA reads as TGTGCCAGCAGCCCCGGACAGAACACCGGGGAGCTGTTTTTT. Amino acid sequence: CASSPGQNTGELFF. The chain couples TRBV5-6 to TRBJ2-2; possible D gene TRBD1, 5 bases. Germline lookup yields CDR1 SGHDT and CDR2 YYEEEE. Trimming took off 4 bases at V and 1 base at J, with 8 bases between the two ends. The length of the CDR3 is 14 residues.